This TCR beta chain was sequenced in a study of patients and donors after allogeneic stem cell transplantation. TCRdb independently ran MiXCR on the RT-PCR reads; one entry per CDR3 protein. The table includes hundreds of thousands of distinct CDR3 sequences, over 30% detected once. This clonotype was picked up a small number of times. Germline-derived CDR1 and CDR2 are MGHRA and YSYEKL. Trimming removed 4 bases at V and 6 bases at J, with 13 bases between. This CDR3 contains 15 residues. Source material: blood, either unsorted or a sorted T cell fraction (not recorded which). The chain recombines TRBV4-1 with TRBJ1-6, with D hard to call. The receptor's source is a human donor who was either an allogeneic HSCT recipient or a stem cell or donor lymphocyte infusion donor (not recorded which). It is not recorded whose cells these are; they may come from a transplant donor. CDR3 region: CASSLIKDGNSPLHF. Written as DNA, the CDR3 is TGCGCCAGCAGCCTCATAAAGGATGGTAATTCACCCCTCCACTTT.